Listed here are 8 T cell receptor beta chains from one sample, sequenced in a study of cytomegalovirus exposure and HLA in healthy donors (dated by TCRdb to about 2017). Libraries were made using the immunoSEQ multiplex PCR assay. A mixture of 60 forward primers for TCR Vbeta segments and 13 reverse primers for TCR Jbeta segments was used in the multiplex PCR. In TCRdb, the immuneACCESS table is reduced to in-frame sequences with V and J assigned. These tables do not hold every clone; where another copy was compared, an unresolved V gene accounts for under half, and the others remain unexplained. This sample lists around 280,000 clones; about 87% were detected once. Jointly, the top ten make up more than 2% of the sample. Sample: PBMCs. The receptors shown here come from a woman aged 18-29 years in good health and CMV-seronegative.

The rearrangement joins TRBV27 to TRBJ1-2, with a tentative D call TRBD1 (6 bases). The germline CDR1 and CDR2 sequences are MNHEY and SMNVEV (reference sequence). Trimming shortened V by 4 bases and J by 4 bases, and 16 bases separated the two germline ends. The CDR3 extends over 15 amino acids. The CDR3 loop is CASSYHRVGVYGYTF. Written as DNA, the CDR3 is TGTGCCAGCAGTTACCACAGGGTTGGGGTCTATGGCTACACCTTC.

The gene calls are TRBV29-1 and TRBJ2-7; D perhaps matches TRBD1 (7 bases). The CDR3 extends over 13 amino acids. Germline CDR1 and CDR2: SQVTM and ANQGSEA. Trimming left V 6 bases short and J 2 bases short, with 14 bases between. DNA of the CDR3: TGCAGCGTGTTCTCAGGGGGGACCTACGAGCAGTACTTC. Encoded protein: CSVFSGGTYEQYF.

The genes are TRBV12-5 and TRBJ2-5, with 11 bases that match TRBD2. J lost 2 bases, V lost 1 base, and 0 bases had no gene match. There are 15 residues in the CDR3. Germline CDR1 is LGHNT and CDR2 is FRNRAP. The CDR3 region is CASGLGTSGQETQYF. The CDR3 nucleotides read TGTGCTAGTGGTTTGGGGACTAGCGGGCAAGAGACCCAGTACTTC.

This clone showed up just once. The V and J genes are TRBV27 and TRBJ2-1; no firm D call. Germline assignment: CDR1 MNHEY and CDR2 SMNVEV (reference sequence). V was pared by 3 bases and J by 3 bases, with 9 bases between. The CDR3 is made up of 14 amino acids. CDR3 sequence reads: CASSFSVGYNEQFF. The CDR3 nucleotides are TGTGCCAGCAGTTTCAGCGTGGGCTACAATGAGCAGTTCTTC.

The genes are TRBV25-1 and TRBJ1-2; D is perhaps TRBD1 (5 bases). CDR3 length equals 11 residues. V was clipped by 3 bases and J by 8 bases, with 7 bases between them. Germline CDR1 reads MGHDK; CDR2 reads SYGVNS. The DNA for the CDR3 is TGTGCCAGCAGTGACGGGGGAGGCTACACCTTC. This translates into CASSDGGGYTF.

The chain links TRBV7-2 to TRBJ2-3; a possible D gene is TRBD1 (6 bases). Germline CDR1 and CDR2: SGHTA and FQGNSA. The CDR3 runs 15 residues. V was clipped by 2 bases and J by 1 base, with 10 bases between them. The CDR3 is CASSLRGFRTDTQYF. The CDR3 DNA is TGTGCCAGCAGCTTAAGGGGGTTCCGCACAGATACGCAGTATTTT.

The chain combines TRBV19 with TRBJ2-2, with D possibly being TRBD1 (6 bases). This CDR3 has 15 residues. The germline V and J ends were trimmed by 5 bases and 1 base, with 11 bases remaining between them. Germline lookup yields CDR1 LNHDA and CDR2 SQIVND (reference sequence). The CDR3 here is CASSPQGQNTGELFF. DNA of the CDR3: TGTGCCAGTAGTCCCCAGGGACAGAACACCGGGGAGCTGTTTTTT.

The chain joins TRBV9 to TRBJ1-3; D unclear. The V end was cut by 0 bases, the J end by 0 bases, with 16 bases between. Germline CDR1 and CDR2: SGDLS and YYNGEE. CDR3 length: 18 residues. CDR3 coding DNA: TGTGCCAGCAGCGTAGCTACCGTCACGGGGATCTCTGGAAACACCATATATTTT. It codes for CASSVATVTGISGNTIYF.